Listed below are T cell receptor beta chains from one sample, sequenced in a study of control samples from healthy donors and cancer patients. The method was immunoSEQ multiplex PCR; TCRdb's version includes in-frame clones alone and lacks a portion of them. The sample carries about 98,000 clones, roughly 94% recorded once. The sequencing sample was made of blood. The source is a woman aged 18 to 35 in good health. The CDR3 runs from the conserved cysteine through the conserved F or W. The order of the fields is J gene, D gene, V gene, CDR3 DNA, CDR3 protein. D genes are given only for firm matches.

J gene: TRBJ1-1
D gene: -
V gene: TRBV18
CDR3 DNA: TGTGCCAGCTCACCCGGGGTGGATACTGAAGCTTTCTTT
CDR3 protein: CASSPGVDTEAFF

J gene: TRBJ2-1
D gene: -
V gene: TRBV10-1
CDR3 DNA: TGCGCCAGCAGTGAGTCGCACAGGAGCAATGAGCAGTTCTTC
CDR3 protein: CASSESHRSNEQFF

J gene: TRBJ2-2
D gene: -
V gene: TRBV21-1
CDR3 DNA: TGTGCCAGCAGCAAGGAGCACAGGACGATACGAAGGACCGGGGAGCTGTTTTTT
CDR3 protein: CASSKEHRTIRRTGELFF

J gene: TRBJ1-2
D gene: -
V gene: TRBV19
CDR3 DNA: TGTGCCAGTAGTCCCATATATAGGCGGGTTGCGGATGGCTACACCTTC
CDR3 protein: CASSPIYRRVADGYTF

J gene: TRBJ1-2
D gene: TRBD1
V gene: TRBV9
CDR3 DNA: TGTGCCAGCAGCCCCACAGGACAGGTCTATGGCTACACCTTC
CDR3 protein: CASSPTGQVYGYTF

J gene: TRBJ1-2
D gene: -
V gene: TRBV7-8
CDR3 DNA: TGTGCCAGCAGCTTAGAGTCAAGCTCGGGTGGCTACACCTTC
CDR3 protein: CASSLESSSGGYTF

J gene: TRBJ2-1
D gene: -
V gene: TRBV7-9
CDR3 DNA: TGTGCCAGCAGCCTGAATGGCTGGGAGATAGGTAATGAGCAGTTCTTC
CDR3 protein: CASSLNGWEIGNEQFF

J gene: TRBJ1-1
D gene: -
V gene: TRBV5-1
CDR3 DNA: TGCGCCAGCAGCTTAGCGTTGTTTAACACTGAAGCTTTCTTT
CDR3 protein: CASSLALFNTEAFF

J gene: TRBJ1-1
D gene: -
V gene: TRBV11-2
CDR3 DNA: TGTGCCAGCAGCTTAGAGGTCAGGTTGGGAGCTTTCTTT
CDR3 protein: CASSLEVRLGAFF

J gene: TRBJ2-7
D gene: -
V gene: TRBV11-2
CDR3 DNA: TGTGCCAGCAGCTCAAAGGGACAACTAAAATCCAACGAGCAGTACTTC
CDR3 protein: CASSSKGQLKSNEQYF